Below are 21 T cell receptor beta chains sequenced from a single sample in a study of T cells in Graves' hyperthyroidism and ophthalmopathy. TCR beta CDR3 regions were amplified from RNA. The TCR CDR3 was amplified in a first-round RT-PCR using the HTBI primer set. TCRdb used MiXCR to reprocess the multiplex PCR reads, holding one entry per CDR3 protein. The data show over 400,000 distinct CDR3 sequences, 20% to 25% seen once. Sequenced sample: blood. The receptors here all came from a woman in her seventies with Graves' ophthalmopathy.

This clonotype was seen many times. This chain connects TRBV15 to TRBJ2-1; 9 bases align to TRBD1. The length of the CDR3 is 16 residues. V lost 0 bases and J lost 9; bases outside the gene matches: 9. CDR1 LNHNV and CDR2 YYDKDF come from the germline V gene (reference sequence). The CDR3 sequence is CATSRDWTGVIAEQFF. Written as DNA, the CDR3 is TGTGCCACCAGCAGAGACTGGACAGGGGTCATCGCTGAGCAGTTCTTC.

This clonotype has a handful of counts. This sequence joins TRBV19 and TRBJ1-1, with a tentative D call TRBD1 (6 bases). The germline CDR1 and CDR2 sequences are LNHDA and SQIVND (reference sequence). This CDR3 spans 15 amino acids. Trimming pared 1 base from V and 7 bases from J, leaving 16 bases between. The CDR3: CASSIGAGAVREAFF. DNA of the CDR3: TGTGCCAGTAGTATAGGAGCGGGGGCCGTGCGTGAAGCTTTCTTT.

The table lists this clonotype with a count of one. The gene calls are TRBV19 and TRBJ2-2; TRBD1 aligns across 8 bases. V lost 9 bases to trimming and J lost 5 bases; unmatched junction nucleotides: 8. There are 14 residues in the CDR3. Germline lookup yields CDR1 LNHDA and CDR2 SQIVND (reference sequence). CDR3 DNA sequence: TGTGCCAGCATGACAGGGGAAGAGACCGGGGAGCTGTTTTTT. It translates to CASMTGEETGELFF.

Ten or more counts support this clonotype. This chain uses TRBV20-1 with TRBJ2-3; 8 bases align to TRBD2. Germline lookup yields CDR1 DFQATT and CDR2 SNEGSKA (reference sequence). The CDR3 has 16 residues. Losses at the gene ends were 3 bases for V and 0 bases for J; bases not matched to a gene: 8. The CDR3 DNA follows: TGCAGTGCTAGGGGCTCGGCTAGCGGGAGCACAGATACGCAGTATTTT. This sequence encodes CSARGSASGSTDTQYF.

The CDR3 spells CASSYTGDEQFF. DNA of the CDR3: TGTGCCAGCAGTTACACAGGGGATGAGCAGTTCTTC. The chain is built from TRBV6-6 and TRBJ2-1, with TRBD1 identical over 7 bases. CDR1 and CDR2 from the germline V gene are MNHNY and SVGAGI (reference sequence). With 2 bases clipped from V and 8 bases from J, the junction kept 0 bases outside the gene matches. The CDR3 loop spans 12 amino acids.

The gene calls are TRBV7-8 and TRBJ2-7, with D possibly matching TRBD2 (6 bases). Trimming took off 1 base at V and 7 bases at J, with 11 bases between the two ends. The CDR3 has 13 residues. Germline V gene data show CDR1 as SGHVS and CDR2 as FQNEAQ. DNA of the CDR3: TGTGCCAGCAGCTTAGAGGCAGGGAGGGAGCAGTACTTC. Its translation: CASSLEAGREQYF.

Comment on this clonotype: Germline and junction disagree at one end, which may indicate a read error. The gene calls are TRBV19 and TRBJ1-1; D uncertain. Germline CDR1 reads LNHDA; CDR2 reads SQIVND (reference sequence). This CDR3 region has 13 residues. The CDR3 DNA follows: TGTGCCAGTAGTATAAATGTTAACACTGGAGCTTTCTTT. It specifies CASSINVNTGAFF.

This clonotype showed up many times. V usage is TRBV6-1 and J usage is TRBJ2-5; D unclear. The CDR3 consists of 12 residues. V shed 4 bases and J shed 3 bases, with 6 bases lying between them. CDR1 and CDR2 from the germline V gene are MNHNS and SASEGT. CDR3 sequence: CASSAGKETQYF. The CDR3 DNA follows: TGTGCCAGCAGTGCGGGCAAAGAGACCCAGTACTTC.

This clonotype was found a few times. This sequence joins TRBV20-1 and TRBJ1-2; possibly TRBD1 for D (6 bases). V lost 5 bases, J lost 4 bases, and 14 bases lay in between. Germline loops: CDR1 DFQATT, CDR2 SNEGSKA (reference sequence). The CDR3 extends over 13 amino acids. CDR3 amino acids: CSAPTGTGYGYTF. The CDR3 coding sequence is TGCAGTGCTCCTACAGGGACGGGCTATGGCTACACCTTC.

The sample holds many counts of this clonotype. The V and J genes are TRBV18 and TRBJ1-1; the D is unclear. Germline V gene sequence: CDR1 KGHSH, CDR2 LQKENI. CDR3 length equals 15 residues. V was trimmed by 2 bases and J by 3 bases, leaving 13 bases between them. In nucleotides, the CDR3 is TGTGCCAGCTCACCATCCCGGGGAGTACACACTGAAGCTTTCTTT. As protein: CASSPSRGVHTEAFF.

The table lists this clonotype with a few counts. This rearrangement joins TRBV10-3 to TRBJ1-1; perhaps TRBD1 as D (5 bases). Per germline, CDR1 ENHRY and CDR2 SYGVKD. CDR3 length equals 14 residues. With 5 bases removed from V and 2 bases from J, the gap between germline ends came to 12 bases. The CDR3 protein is CAISKSRGNTEAFF. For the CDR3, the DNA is TGTGCCATCAGTAAATCGAGGGGTAACACTGAAGCTTTCTTT.

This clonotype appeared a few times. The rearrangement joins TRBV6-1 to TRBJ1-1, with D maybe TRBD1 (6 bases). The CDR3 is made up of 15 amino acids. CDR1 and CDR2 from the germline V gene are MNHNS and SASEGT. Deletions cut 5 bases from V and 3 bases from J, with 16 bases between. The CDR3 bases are TGTGCCAGCAGTATAAAGGGGGTAGATGACACTGAAGCTTTCTTT. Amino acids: CASSIKGVDDTEAFF.

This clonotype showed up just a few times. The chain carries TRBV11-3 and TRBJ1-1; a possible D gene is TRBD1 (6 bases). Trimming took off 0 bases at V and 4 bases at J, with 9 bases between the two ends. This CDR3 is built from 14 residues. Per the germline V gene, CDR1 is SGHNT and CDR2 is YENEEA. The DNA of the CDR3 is TGTGCCAGCAGCTTAGATCAGGGGAGCACTGAAGCTTTCTTT. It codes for CASSLDQGSTEAFF.

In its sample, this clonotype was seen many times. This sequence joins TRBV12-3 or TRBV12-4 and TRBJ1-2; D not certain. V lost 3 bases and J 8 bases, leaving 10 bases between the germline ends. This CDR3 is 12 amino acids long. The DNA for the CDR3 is TGTGCCAGCAGTTTTGGAGTGGACGGCTACACCTTC. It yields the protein CASSFGVDGYTF.

CDR3 in amino acids: CASRQGSAANTGELFF. CDR3 sequence (DNA): TGTGCCAGCAGACAAGGATCGGCGGCGAACACCGGGGAGCTGTTTTTT. The chain uses TRBV12-3 or TRBV12-4 and TRBJ2-2; D is undetermined. Trimming removed 6 bases at V and 0 bases at J, with 14 bases between. The CDR3 loop spans 16 amino acids.

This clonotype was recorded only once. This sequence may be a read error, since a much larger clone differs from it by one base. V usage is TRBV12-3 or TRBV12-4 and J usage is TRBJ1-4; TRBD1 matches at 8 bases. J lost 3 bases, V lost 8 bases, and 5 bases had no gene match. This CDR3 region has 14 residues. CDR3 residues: CASGQGASNEKLFF. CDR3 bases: TGTGCCAGCGGTCAGGGGGCATCTAATGAAAAACTGTTTTTT.

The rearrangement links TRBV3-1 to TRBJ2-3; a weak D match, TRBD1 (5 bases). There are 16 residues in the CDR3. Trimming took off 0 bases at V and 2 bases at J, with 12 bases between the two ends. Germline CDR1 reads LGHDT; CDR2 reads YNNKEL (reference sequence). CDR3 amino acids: CASSQDPTGNTDTQYF. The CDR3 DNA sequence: TGTGCCAGCAGCCAAGACCCTACAGGTAACACAGATACGCAGTATTTT.

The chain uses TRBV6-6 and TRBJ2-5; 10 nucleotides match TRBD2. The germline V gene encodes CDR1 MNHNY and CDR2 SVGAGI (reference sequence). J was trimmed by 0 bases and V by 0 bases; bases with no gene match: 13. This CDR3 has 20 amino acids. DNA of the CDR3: TGTGCCAGCAGTTACTCGGGCCTGGTAGCGGGAGGCCCGTACCAAGAGACCCAGTACTTC. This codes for CASSYSGLVAGGPYQETQYF.

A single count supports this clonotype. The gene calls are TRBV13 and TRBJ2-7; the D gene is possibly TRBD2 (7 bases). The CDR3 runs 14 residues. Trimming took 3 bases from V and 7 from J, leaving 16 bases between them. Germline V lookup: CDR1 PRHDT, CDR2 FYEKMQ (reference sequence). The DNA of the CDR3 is TGTGCCAGCAGCTTTCAAGGGGGGGAGTGGGAGCAGTACTTC. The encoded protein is CASSFQGGEWEQYF.

CDR3 region: CSARVGTSSRAAELFF. The CDR3 DNA reads TGCAGTGCTAGAGTGGGGACTAGCAGCAGAGCAGCGGAGCTGTTTTTT. The rearrangement uses TRBV20-1 and TRBJ2-2, with TRBD2 matching over 9 bases. The germline V gene encodes CDR1 DFQATT and CDR2 SNEGSKA (reference sequence). The CDR3 is made up of 16 amino acids. Trimming at V came to 1 base and at J to 10 bases, leaving 13 bases not matched to a gene.

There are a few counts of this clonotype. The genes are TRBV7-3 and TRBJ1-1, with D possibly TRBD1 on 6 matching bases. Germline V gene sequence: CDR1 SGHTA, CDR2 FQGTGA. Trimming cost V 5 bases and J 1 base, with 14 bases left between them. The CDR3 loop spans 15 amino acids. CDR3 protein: CASSPAAGANTEAFF. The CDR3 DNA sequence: TGTGCCAGCAGCCCCGCGGCAGGGGCGAACACTGAAGCTTTCTTT.